Below, 25 T cell receptor beta chains from the same sample are listed, as sequenced in a study of cytomegalovirus exposure and HLA in healthy donors. In the PCR, 60 Vbeta and 13 Jbeta primers were used. TCRdb's copy holds only in-frame clones and misses some; the assay was immunoSEQ multiplex PCR. The table includes about 98,000 clones, less than 90% detected once. Specimen: PBMCs. The receptors were gathered from a man aged 40-49 years in good health and CMV-seronegative.

J is TRBJ2-4 and V is TRBV4-1; D is unclear. V lost 0 bases to trimming and J lost 1 base, with 7 bases between them. CDR1 is MGHRA, CDR2 YSYEKL, per germline. The CDR3 contains 15 residues. In nucleotides, the CDR3 is TGCGCCAGCAGCCAAGACTGGCGGGCCAAAAACATTCAGTACTTC. It is translated as CASSQDWRAKNIQYF.

V usage is TRBV19 and J usage is TRBJ1-1; no firm D call. The CDR3 sequence is 14 residues long. The ends were cut back, 8 bases at V and 0 bases at J, with 13 bases in the middle. Germline assignment: CDR1 LNHDA and CDR2 SQIVND (reference sequence). CDR3 region: CASGSTQLNTEAFF. As DNA, the CDR3 is TGTGCCAGTGGTAGTACACAATTGAACACTGAAGCTTTCTTT. The whole variable domain, remainder taken from reference TRBV19 and TRBJ1-1, is DGGITQSPKYLFRKEGQNVTLSCEQNLNHDAMYWYRQDPGQGLRLIYYSQIVNDFQKGDIAEGYSVSREKKESFPLTVTSAQKNPTAFYLCASGSTQLNTEAFFGQGTRLTVV.

The CDR3 is CASSGQGATEAFF. The CDR3 bases are TGTGCCAGCTCAGGACAGGGAGCTACTGAAGCTTTCTTT. This chain connects TRBV18 to TRBJ1-1; 8 bases line up with TRBD1. The ends lost 5 bases at V and 5 bases at J; junction bases unmatched: 4. Germline CDR1 KGHSH, CDR2 LQKENI. This CDR3 is 13 amino acids long. Full variable domain (outside the CDR3, taken from reference TRBV18 and TRBJ1-1): NAGVMQNPRHLVRRRGQEARLRCSPMKGHSHVYWYRQLPEEGLKFMVYLQKENIIDESGMPKERFSAEFPKEGPSILRIQQVVRGDSAAYFCASSGQGATEAFFGQGTRLTVV.

The chain recombines TRBV27 with TRBJ1-2; TRBD1 is a possible D gene (6 bases). CDR1 and CDR2 from the germline V gene are MNHEY and SMNVEV (reference sequence). V lost 4 bases and J 7 bases, leaving 22 bases between the germline ends. This CDR3 is 16 amino acids long. CDR3 region: CASSSLEVGTTSGYTF. DNA for the CDR3: TGTGCCAGCAGTTCTTTGGAAGTCGGGACAACGAGTGGCTACACCTTC.

The chain carries TRBV30 and TRBJ1-4; D perhaps matches TRBD1 (5 bases). Per the germline V gene, CDR1 is GTSNPN and CDR2 is SVGIG (reference sequence). CDR3 length equals 14 residues. The ends were cut back, 1 base at V and 2 bases at J, with 8 bases in the middle. For the CDR3, the DNA is TGTGCCTGGAGTGGACAGCGCACTAATGAAAAACTGTTTTTT. Translated, it gives CAWSGQRTNEKLFF.

This clone occurred a few times. This chain joins TRBV5-4 and TRBJ1-6, with 10 bases matching TRBD1. In germline, CDR1 is SGHNT, CDR2 YYREEE (reference sequence). The J segment lost 9 bases and the V segment lost 3 bases, leaving 3 bases of the junction unmatched. CDR3 length equals 14 residues. CDR3 sequence (DNA): TGTGCCAGCAGCTCGAGGGACAGGGGTTCACCCCTCCACTTT. Translated, it gives CASSSRDRGSPLHF.

The chain uses TRBV7-9 and TRBJ1-5; perhaps TRBD1 as D (6 bases). This CDR3 has 14 residues. Germline lookup yields CDR1 SEHNR and CDR2 FQNEAQ (reference sequence). V was trimmed by 5 bases and J by 7 bases, leaving 15 bases between them. CDR3 nucleotide sequence: TGTGCCAGCAGCGCCACCGGGCAGGGGCAGCCCCAGCATTTT. Encoded protein: CASSATGQGQPQHF. The whole variable domain, remainder taken from reference TRBV7-9 and TRBJ1-5, is DTGVSQNPRHKITKRGQNVTFRCDPISEHNRLYWYRQTLGQGPEFLTYFQNEAQLEKSRLLSDRFSAERPKGSFSTLEIQRTEQGDSAMYLCASSATGQGQPQHFGDGTRLSIL.

This chain links TRBV9 with TRBJ2-6, with 8 bases identical to TRBD2. The germline V gene encodes CDR1 SGDLS and CDR2 YYNGEE. This CDR3 has 18 amino acids. V shed 4 bases, J shed 0 bases, and the junction held 9 bases outside the gene matches. The DNA of the CDR3 is TGTGCCAGCAGCTCTCGGGGAGCGGGGGCCTCTGGGGCCAACGTCCTGACTTTC. Translation gives CASSSRGAGASGANVLTF.

This chain joins TRBV7-9 and TRBJ1-1; 8 nucleotides match TRBD1. This CDR3 spans 14 amino acids. The germline V gene has CDR1 SEHNR and CDR2 FQNEAQ (reference sequence). After removal of 5 bases from V and 3 bases from J, the junction contained 5 bases not matched to a gene. The CDR3 nucleotides read TGTGCCAGCAGCGAAACAGGGGGGTACACTGAAGCTTTCTTT. It is translated as CASSETGGYTEAFF.

The CDR3 coding sequence is TGCGCCAGCAGCGCCGCCCCGGACAGGCAAGAGACCCAGTACTTC. This translates into CASSAAPDRQETQYF. The chain employs TRBV5-1 and TRBJ2-5; 7 positions match TRBD1. CDR3 length: 15 residues. The V gene's germline CDR1 is SGHRS and CDR2 YFSETQ. V lost 4 bases to trimming and J lost 2 bases; unmatched junction nucleotides: 8.

In nucleotides, the CDR3 is TGTGCCAGCACGGGAGGCACGGGATACAACTATGGCTACACCTTC. Protein: CASTGGTGYNYGYTF. The chain uses TRBV7-2 and TRBJ1-2; D gene unclear. CDR1 is SGHTA, CDR2 FQGNSA, per germline. The CDR3 runs to 15 residues. Trimming shortened V by 7 bases and J by 2 bases, and 17 bases separated the two germline ends. Full variable domain (outside the CDR3, taken from reference TRBV7-2 and TRBJ1-2): GAGVSQSPSNKVTEKGKDVELRCDPISGHTALYWYRQSLGQGLEFLIYFQGNSAPDKSGLPSDRFSAERTGGSVSTLTIQRTQQEDSAVYLCASTGGTGYNYGYTFGSGTRLTVV.

The gene calls are TRBV19 and TRBJ1-5, with D possibly TRBD1 on 6 matching bases. Germline lookup yields CDR1 LNHDA and CDR2 SQIVND (reference sequence). The CDR3 totals 12 residues. V was cut by 7 bases and J by 7 bases, with 11 bases left in between. The CDR3 region is CASKQGDQPQHF. For the CDR3, the DNA is TGTGCCAGTAAACAGGGAGACCAGCCCCAGCATTTT.

This clone appeared once. Other DNA sequences in this specimen translate into the identical CDR3. This chain connects TRBV5-6 to TRBJ2-3; D perhaps matches TRBD2 (5 bases). V was clipped by 2 bases and J by 2 bases, with 15 bases between them. The CDR3 has 16 residues. CDR1 and CDR2 from the germline V gene are SGHDT and YYEEEE. CDR3 bases: TGTGCCAGCAGCTTCCGAGCGGATACCTTCACAGATACGCAGTATTTT. This codes for CASSFRADTFTDTQYF.

The V gene is TRBV14, the J gene TRBJ2-5, with D tentatively TRBD1 (5 bases). V was cut by 0 bases and J by 10 bases, with 6 bases left in between. Germline V CDR1 and CDR2: SGHDN, FVKESK. This CDR3 contains 11 residues. The CDR3 loop reads CASSQEGDQYF. The CDR3 DNA is TGTGCCAGCAGCCAAGAAGGGGACCAGTACTTC.

In this sample, this clone turned up a few times. The chain links TRBV4-1 to TRBJ2-1, with 11 bases that match TRBD2. Per the germline V gene, CDR1 is MGHRA and CDR2 is YSYEKL. After removal of 3 bases from V and 3 bases from J, the junction contained 1 base not matched to a gene. This CDR3 spans 15 amino acids. The CDR3 DNA reads as TGCGCCAGCAGCCAGACTAGCGGGGACTACAATGAGCAGTTCTTC. Protein sequence: CASSQTSGDYNEQFF.

The chain carries TRBV9 and TRBJ2-2; 7 bases agree with TRBD2. The V segment lost 1 base and the J segment 8 bases; nucleotides outside the gene matches: 2. Germline V gene data show CDR1 as SGDLS and CDR2 as YYNGEE. The CDR3 covers 13 residues. CDR3 sequence: CASSVPGGGELFF. CDR3 DNA sequence: TGTGCCAGCAGCGTACCGGGGGGTGGGGAGCTGTTTTTT.

The table lists this clone with a count of one. The chain joins TRBV4-3 to TRBJ2-1, with D maybe TRBD1 (5 bases). The CDR3 sequence is 14 residues long. Trimming pared 0 bases from V and 10 bases from J, leaving 13 bases between. The germline CDR1 and CDR2 sequences are LGHNA and YSLEER. As DNA, the CDR3 is TGCGCCAGCAGCCAAGATAGGGTTTGGACAGAGCAGTTCTTC. Translated: CASSQDRVWTEQFF.

The chain has TRBV19 and TRBJ1-1; maybe TRBD1 (6 bases). CDR3 length: 14 residues. Trimming cost V 5 bases and J 1 base, with 11 bases left between them. The germline V gene has CDR1 LNHDA and CDR2 SQIVND (reference sequence). CDR3 in amino acids: CASSVSRGNTEAFF. CDR3 sequence (DNA): TGTGCCAGTAGTGTGTCCAGGGGGAACACTGAAGCTTTCTTT.

The V and J genes are TRBV19 and TRBJ1-6, with 7 bases identical to TRBD1. CDR3 length: 16 residues. Losses at the gene ends were 3 bases for V and 6 bases for J; bases not matched to a gene: 8. Germline V gene data show CDR1 as LNHDA and CDR2 as SQIVND (reference sequence). Here the CDR3 reads CASSIGWGQPNSPLHF. The CDR3 DNA reads TGTGCCAGTAGTATTGGCTGGGGACAGCCTAATTCACCCCTCCACTTT.

The gene calls are TRBV5-6 and TRBJ1-5; 9 bases line up with TRBD1. The length of the CDR3 is 15 residues. Germline CDR1 and CDR2: SGHDT and YYEEEE. J lost 6 bases, V lost 4 bases, and 8 bases had no gene match. The CDR3, as DNA: TGTGCCAGCAGCGTCACAGGGGGCTCGACTCAGCCCCAGCATTTT. This codes for CASSVTGGSTQPQHF.

The chain carries TRBV29-1 and TRBJ2-3; 7 nucleotides agree with TRBD2. Germline values: CDR1 SQVTM, CDR2 ANQGSEA. CDR3 length: 15 residues. Germline trimming cut 7 bases from V and 2 bases from J; bases unmatched to any gene: 12. The CDR3 DNA sequence: TGCAGCGCTACAACTAGCGCGGGTATCACAGATACGCAGTATTTT. It encodes CSATTSAGITDTQYF.

The chain uses TRBV9 and TRBJ1-1; D uncertain. Looked up from germline, CDR1 is SGDLS and CDR2 is YYNGEE. Trimming pared 0 bases from V and 11 bases from J, leaving 14 bases between. CDR3 length: 13 amino acids. The DNA of the CDR3 is TGTGCCAGCAGCGTAGGGGCAGGAAGACATGCTTTCTTT. It encodes CASSVGAGRHAFF.

CDR3: CAWSTTQGADGYTF. In DNA, the CDR3 is TGTGCCTGGAGTACCACGCAGGGGGCAGATGGCTACACCTTC. The chain is built from TRBV30 and TRBJ1-2, with 8 bases identical to TRBD1. The trim removed 2 bases at V and 6 bases at J, leaving 8 bases unmatched. Germline V gene sequence: CDR1 GTSNPN, CDR2 SVGIG (reference sequence). CDR3 length: 14 amino acids.

J is TRBJ2-3 and V is TRBV9, with D tentatively TRBD1 (5 bases). This CDR3 contains 15 residues. The germline V gene has CDR1 SGDLS and CDR2 YYNGEE. V was cut by 4 bases and J by 2 bases, with 14 bases left in between. In nucleotides, the CDR3 is TGTGCCAGCAGCCCCCAGGGTATCCCCACAGATACGCAGTATTTT. It is translated as CASSPQGIPTDTQYF.

The rearrangement uses TRBV28 and TRBJ2-1; 9 bases line up with TRBD1. Germline loops: CDR1 MDHEN, CDR2 SYDVKM. With V trimmed by 3 bases and J by 1 base, 7 bases remained unmatched. This CDR3 is 17 amino acids long. The CDR3 sequence: CASSLGGGTGSYNEQFF. CDR3 DNA: TGTGCCAGCAGTTTGGGGGGCGGGACAGGGTCCTACAATGAGCAGTTCTTC.